This T cell receptor beta chain was captured in a study of CD8 T cells in Susac syndrome. TEMRA cells were FACS-enriched, unlike CD8+ and CD4+ T cells, which were negatively isolated. Random hexamers were used to reverse transcribe an amount of about 0.45 to 1 ug RNA. Amplification of TCR beta CDR3 by immunoSEQ multiplex PCR spanned 54 Vbeta and 13 Jbeta. TCRdb re-called the immunoSEQ multiplex PCR reads through MiXCR, storing one row per CDR3 protein. Seen here are approximately 110,000 distinct CDR3 sequences, approximately 93% observed once, and the top ten hold approximately 0.31%. Germline V lookup: CDR1 MDHEN, CDR2 SYDVKM. V dropped 8 bases and J dropped 4 bases, with 8 bases sitting between them. CDR3 length: 11 residues.

Sequenced material: CD8+ T cells from PBMCs. The sequence was collected from a human donor with multiple sclerosis. The J gene is TRBJ1-2, the V gene TRBV28; D not certain. CDR3 amino acids: CASEGTYGYTF. The CDR3 DNA is TGTGCCAGCGAAGGCACCTATGGCTACACCTTC.